The source of this T cell receptor beta chain is a study of T cells in Graves' hyperthyroidism and ophthalmopathy. Notes on the study in general: Stable hyperthyroidism was separated from ophthalmopathy by a model based on 13 V-J features.

Amplification of TCR beta CDR3 regions was performed using RNA transcripts as template. First-round RT-PCR targeting the TCR CDR3 was performed with the HTBI primer set. TCRdb redid the calling of the multiplex PCR reads with MiXCR, one entry per CDR3 protein. The sample shows about 590,000 distinct CDR3 sequences, about 14% of them seen only once. This CDR3 contains 14 residues. Germline CDR1 is KGHSH and CDR2 is LQKENI. V lost 4 bases and J lost 2, with 12 bases in between. With regard to this clonotype: Its matching antigen is unknown.

The source material was blood. The source is a young woman with Graves' ophthalmopathy. The gene calls are TRBV18 and TRBJ2-7; D is possibly TRBD2 (5 bases). This CDR3 reads CASSQGARTYEQYF. The CDR3 DNA follows: TGTGCCAGCTCACAGGGAGCTCGGACCTACGAGCAGTACTTC. Filled out from reference TRBV18 and TRBJ2-7, the complete variable domain reads NAGVMQNPRHLVRRRGQEARLRCSPMKGHSHVYWYRQLPEEGLKFMVYLQKENIIDESGMPKERFSAEFPKEGPSILRIQQVVRGDSAAYFCASSQGARTYEQYFGPGTRLTVT.